This T cell receptor beta chain appears in the sequencing data of a study of molecular identifiers for immune sequencing clone quantification. Study-level results: The share of molecules held by clones above 20 RNA copies was over 98% in effector cells and under 1% in naive cells. Molecules of identical TCR sharing a barcode could underestimate highly expanded clone sizes.

Losses at the gene ends were 3 bases for V and 8 bases for J; bases not matched to a gene: 7. The CDR3 is 14 residues long. Germline CDR1 SGDLS, CDR2 YYNGEE. Preparation of the bulk TCR libraries relied on previously described methods and listed TCR primers. Each CDR3 protein gets one entry after TCRdb re-called the PCR reads with MiXCR. This sample has 80,000 to 130,000 distinct CDR3 sequences, with 36% found just once. Sorting defined naive CD8 T cells as CD8+CD4-CCR7+CD45RA+. A few counts support this clonotype. The target antigen is unknown. V is TRBV9 and J is TRBJ2-1, with 8 bases fitting TRBD1. The sequenced sample was naive CD8+ T cells from blood, with Jurkat cell RNA spiked in. The subset is: FACS-sorted CD8+CD4-CCR7+CD45RA+ naive T cells. This sequence was found in a human donor in good health. Some libraries in this study had Jurkat cell RNA spiked in. CDR3 nucleotides: TGTGCCAGCAGCGGGGGACAGGTCGGTCATGAGCAGTTCTTC. Its translation: CASSGGQVGHEQFF.